The 3 T cell receptor beta chains given below trace back to one sample, sequenced in a study of T cell responses to AZD1222 COVID-19 vaccine. Libraries were prepared by immunoSEQ multiplex PCR; TCRdb keeps only in-frame clonotypes and omits some of them. The sample shows about 130,000 clones, over 75% of them seen only once. The sample here was peripheral blood, taken on day 0 of AZD1222 vaccination. These receptors were taken from an adult in good health.

The V call is TRBV5-1, the J call TRBJ2-1, with 7 bases matching TRBD2. The CDR3 contains 17 residues. Germline V gives CDR1 SGHRS, CDR2 YFSETQ. Trimming removed 1 base from V and 6 bases from J; junction bases left unmatched: 13. CDR3 DNA sequence: TGCGCCAGCAGCTTGAGGGGCCCCGGCGGGGGTTCCAATGAGCAGTTCTTC. It encodes CASSLRGPGGGSNEQFF.

Only a few counts were recorded for this clone. The chain has TRBV29-1 and TRBJ2-7; D is possibly TRBD1 (5 bases). The CDR3 extends over 14 amino acids. V lost 4 bases to trimming and J lost 7 bases, with 20 bases between them. From germline, CDR1 is SQVTM and CDR2 ANQGSEA. The CDR3 spells CSVVPSSRVGEQYF. CDR3 nucleotides: TGCAGCGTTGTTCCCTCCAGCAGGGTAGGAGAGCAGTACTTC.

This chain connects TRBV7-2 to TRBJ2-7, with no clear D. Germline assignment: CDR1 SGHTA and CDR2 FQGNSA. The CDR3 is made up of 11 amino acids. V gave up 4 bases and J gave up 6 bases, with 7 bases separating them. In DNA form, the CDR3 reads TGTGCCAGCAGCTCCACGAGCGAGCAGTACTTC. Amino acids: CASSSTSEQYF.